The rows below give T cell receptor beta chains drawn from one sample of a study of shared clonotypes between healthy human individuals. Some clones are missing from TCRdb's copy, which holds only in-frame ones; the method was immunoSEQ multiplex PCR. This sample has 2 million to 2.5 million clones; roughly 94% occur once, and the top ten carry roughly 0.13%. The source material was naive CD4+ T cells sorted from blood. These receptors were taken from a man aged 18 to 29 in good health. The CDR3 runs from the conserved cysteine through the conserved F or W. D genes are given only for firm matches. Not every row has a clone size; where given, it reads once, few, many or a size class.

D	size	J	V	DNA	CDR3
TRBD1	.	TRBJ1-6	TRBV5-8	TGTGCCAGCAGCCCGGATGGGGCAGGGGGGCTGAGGTCACCCCTCCACTTT	CASSPDGAGGLRSPLHF
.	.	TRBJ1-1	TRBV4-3	TGCGCCAGCAGCCAAGACCTGAACACTGAAGCTTTCTTT	CASSQDLNTEAFF
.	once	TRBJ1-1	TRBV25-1	TGTGCCAGCAGTGTGTCCAGGGGAGAGACTGAAGCTTTCTTT	CASSVSRGETEAFF
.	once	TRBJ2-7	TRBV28	TGTGCCAGCAAGAGAGGAGAGCAGTACTTC	CASKRGEQYF
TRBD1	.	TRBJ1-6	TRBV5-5	TGTGCCAGCAGCGGGAGGGACAGGGGGCCGAATTCACCCCTCCACTTT	CASSGRDRGPNSPLHF
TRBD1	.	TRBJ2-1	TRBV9	TGTGCCAGCAGCGACCAGGGGGTCTACAATGAGCAGTTCTTC	CASSDQGVYNEQFF
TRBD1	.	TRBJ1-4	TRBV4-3	TGCGCCAGCAGCCCGGGACAGGGTCAAAGGACTAATGAAAAACTGTTTTTT	CASSPGQGQRTNEKLFF
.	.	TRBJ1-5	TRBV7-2	TGTGCCAGCAGCTCAGACAGTTCTAATCAGCCCCAGCATTTT	CASSSDSSNQPQHF
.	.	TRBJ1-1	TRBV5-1	TGCGCCAGCAGCTGGGGAGACAGAAAGGGCACTGAAGCTTTCTTT	CASSWGDRKGTEAFF
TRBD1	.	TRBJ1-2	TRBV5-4	TGTGCCAGCAGCTTGGACGGACAGGGGGCGATTGGCTACACCTTC	CASSLDGQGAIGYTF
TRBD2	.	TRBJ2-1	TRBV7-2	TGTGCCAGCAGCTTAACGCGGGGGACTAGGGGTGAGCAGTTCTTC	CASSLTRGTRGEQFF
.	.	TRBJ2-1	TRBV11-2	TGTGCCAGCAGCACCAATGAGCAGTTCTTC	CASSTNEQFF
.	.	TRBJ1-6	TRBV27	TGTGCCAGCAGCCCTGGCGATCTTCTTAATTCACCCCTCCACTTT	CASSPGDLLNSPLHF
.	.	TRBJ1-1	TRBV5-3	TGTGCCAGAAGCTTGGGTGGGGCTCTGAACACTGAAGCTTTCTTT	CARSLGGALNTEAFF
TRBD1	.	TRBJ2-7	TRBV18	TGTGCCAGCTCACCACCGGGACAGGGGGTGTCCTACGAGCAGTACTTC	CASSPPGQGVSYEQYF
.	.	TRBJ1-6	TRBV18	TGTGCCAGCTCACCGGCGGGCCAGGCCGAACCCCTCCACTTT	CASSPAGQAEPLHF
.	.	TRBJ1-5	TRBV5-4	TGTGCCAGCAGCCCATGGTTAGGACCAAGCGAAAGCAATCAGCCCCAGCATTTT	CASSPWLGPSESNQPQHF
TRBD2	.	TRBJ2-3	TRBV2	TGTGCCAGCAGTGATGGACTAGGGATCACAGATACGCAGTATTTT	CASSDGLGITDTQYF
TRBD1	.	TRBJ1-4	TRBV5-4	TGTGCCAGCAGCTCCACAGGGGGAGTTAGTACAACTAATGAAAAACTGTTTTTT	CASSSTGGVSTTNEKLFF
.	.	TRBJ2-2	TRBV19	TGTGCCAGTCGGACGAGCGGAGAAACCGGGGAGCTGTTTTTT	CASRTSGETGELFF
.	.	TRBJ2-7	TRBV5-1	TGCGCCAGCAGCTGGGGCGGTCTCCCACCCTCCTACGAGCAGTACTTC	CASSWGGLPPSYEQYF
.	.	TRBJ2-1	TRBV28	TGTGCCAGCAGTCGTCGCGGGACAGCAAACAATGAGCAGTTCTTC	CASSRRGTANNEQFF
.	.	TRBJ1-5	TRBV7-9	TGTGCCAGCAGCTTAGCGGGGGATCAGCCCCAGCATTTT	CASSLAGDQPQHF
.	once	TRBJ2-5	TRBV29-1	TGCAGCGTTGACCCGGGGACGGAGACCCAGTACTTC	CSVDPGTETQYF